These T cell receptor beta chains were read from a single sample in a study of T-cell memory formation after mild COVID-19. MiXCR, run by TCRdb on the 5' RACE reads, gives a single entry per CDR3 protein. This sample has approximately 270,000 distinct CDR3 sequences, with roughly 17% found just once. The source material was PBMCs or a T cell subset sorted from them (not recorded which). These receptors were collected from a man between 18 and 35 years old who had mild COVID-19 (a few samples of this study predate the infection). Cell type and time point are not known. Both conserved end residues are part of each CDR3. Each record gives: clone size, J gene, V gene, D gene, CDR3 DNA, CDR3 protein. A D gene is named only where the DNA matches it firmly. Size is stated for part of the rows, as once, few or many counts, or as a class when the clone is expanded.

many | TRBJ2-7 | TRBV6-1 | NA | TGTGCCAGCAGTCCACAGGGAACCGAGCAGTACTTC | CASSPQGTEQYF
NA | TRBJ1-1 | TRBV15 | NA | TGTGCCACCAGCAGAGGGGATAGGGGGGAAGCTTTCTTT | CATSRGDRGEAFF
NA | TRBJ2-1 | TRBV24-1 | NA | TGTGCCACCAGTGACTCTATTAGGGAGTTCTTC | CATSDSIREFF
few | TRBJ2-3 | TRBV7-2 | NA | TGTGCCAGCAGCTCACCTGCGGGGGCCCGCACAGATACGCAGTATTTT | CASSSPAGARTDTQYF
many | TRBJ2-2 | TRBV7-9 | NA | TGTGCCAGCAGCTTCCTACTTGCTGGAGGGGAGCTGTTTTTT | CASSFLLAGGELFF
few | TRBJ1-2 | TRBV5-1 | NA | TGCGCCAGCAGCTTAACACCGGGAGCAAGAGGCTACACCTTC | CASSLTPGARGYTF
few | TRBJ2-3 | TRBV29-1 | TRBD2 | TGCAGCCTCGAGGGTAGCGGGGGGGAAGATACGCAGTATTTT | CSLEGSGGEDTQYF
few | TRBJ2-3 | TRBV5-5 | TRBD1 | TGTGCCAGCAGTCGCGCCGGGACAGGGATCGCAGATACGCAGTATTTT | CASSRAGTGIADTQYF
NA | TRBJ2-3 | TRBV3-1 | NA | TGTGCCAGCAGTCGAAGCGTAGATACGCAGTATTTT | CASSRSVDTQYF
NA | TRBJ1-4 | TRBV7-2 | TRBD1 | TGTGCCAGCAGCCCCAGACAGGGAGGGGATGAAAAACTGTTTTTT | CASSPRQGGDEKLFF
NA | TRBJ2-2 | TRBV2 | NA | TGTGCCAGCAGTGAAGAAGGCAGGGCGAACACCGGGGAGCTGTTTTTT | CASSEEGRANTGELFF
NA | TRBJ2-7 | TRBV20-1 | NA | TGCAGTGCTACCACCTACAAGATCTCCGAGCAGTACTTC | CSATTYKISEQYF
NA | TRBJ2-1 | TRBV12-3/TRBV12-4 | NA | TGTGCCAGCAGACGAACGGCAGGGTCCGACAATGAGCAGTTCTTC | CASRRTAGSDNEQFF
NA | TRBJ1-1 | TRBV7-2 | NA | TGTGCCAGCATCTTTGCAGGGGTTAGGGAAGCTTTCTTT | CASIFAGVREAFF
NA | TRBJ2-1 | TRBV7-9 | NA | TGTGCCAGCAGCCCCTGGAGTTCCTACAATGAGCAGTTCTTC | CASSPWSSYNEQFF
many | TRBJ2-3 | TRBV12-3/TRBV12-4 | NA | TGTGCCAGCACTCATACCGATACGCAGTATTTT | CASTHTDTQYF
NA | TRBJ1-1 | TRBV29-1 | NA | TGCAGCGTTGGGAGCCTCCCGTTCATGAACACTGAAGCTTTCTTT | CSVGSLPFMNTEAFF
NA | TRBJ1-6 | TRBV12-3/TRBV12-4 | TRBD1 | TGTGCCAGCAGCCCCGGGACAGTCTATAATTCACCCCTCCACTTT | CASSPGTVYNSPLHF
few | TRBJ1-1 | TRBV19 | NA | TGTGCCAGTAGTCAGGACCATGACACTGAAGCTTTCTTT | CASSQDHDTEAFF
NA | TRBJ1-2 | TRBV18 | NA | TGTGCCAGCTCACCACCGGTCCTTAACTATGGCTACACCTTC | CASSPPVLNYGYTF
few | TRBJ2-1 | TRBV20-1 | NA | TGCAGTGCTAGCCGAGCGAGGTACAATGAGCAGTTCTTC | CSASRARYNEQFF
few | TRBJ2-2 | TRBV6-2/TRBV6-3 | NA | TGTGCCAGCAGCTTCTTGACTCCCGGGGAGCTGTTTTTT | CASSFLTPGELFF
NA | TRBJ1-4 | TRBV4-2 | TRBD1 | TGTGCCAGCAGCGCAGGGGGTGCAACTAATGAAAAACTGTTTTTT | CASSAGGATNEKLFF
few | TRBJ1-6 | TRBV5-1 | NA | TGCGCCAGCACATCCGGGGAGGACCATTCACCCCTCCACTTT | CASTSGEDHSPLHF
NA | TRBJ2-5 | TRBV27 | TRBD2 | TGTGCCAGCAGTTTGTGGGGGGGGCAAGAGACCCAGTACTTC | CASSLWGGQETQYF
NA | TRBJ1-2 | TRBV20-1 | NA | TGCACCACACCGTTACCTCGTTATGGCTACACCTTC | CTTPLPRYGYTF
few | TRBJ1-6 | TRBV6-5 | NA | TGTGCCAGCAGCATCGACGGACTTGGGAATTCACCCCTCCACTTT | CASSIDGLGNSPLHF
few | TRBJ2-3 | TRBV24-1 | NA | TGTGCCACCAGTGACAATGGTTATACGCAGTATTTT | CATSDNGYTQYF
few | TRBJ2-7 | TRBV20-1 | NA | TGCAGTGCTAGAGATCCGGCACGGGGGACCCCCTACGAGCAGTACTTC | CSARDPARGTPYEQYF
few | TRBJ2-3 | TRBV13 | TRBD2 | TGTGCCAGCAGCATAAGACTAGCGGGAAGTGTTGCAGATACGCAGTATTTT | CASSIRLAGSVADTQYF
many | TRBJ1-6 | TRBV12-3/TRBV12-4 | NA | TGTGCCAGCAGTTTTCAGGGGCCCAATTCACCCCTCCACTTT | CASSFQGPNSPLHF
few | TRBJ1-6 | TRBV7-2 | TRBD1 | TGTGCCAGCAGCTTAGTACAGGGGGCTGTCTCACCCCTCCACTTT | CASSLVQGAVSPLHF
NA | TRBJ1-2 | TRBV5-6 | TRBD1 | TGTGCCAGCAGCATTCTGACAGGGACTCCAGGAGGCTACACCTTC | CASSILTGTPGGYTF
NA | TRBJ2-5 | TRBV7-9 | NA | TGTGCCAGCAGCCAATTATCGGGGTTTGAGACCCAGTACTTC | CASSQLSGFETQYF
NA | TRBJ2-2 | TRBV7-3 | TRBD1 | TGTGCCAGCAGCAACCACAACTACAGGGGGGACACCGGGGAGCTGTTTTTT | CASSNHNYRGDTGELFF
few | TRBJ1-5 | TRBV4-3 | NA | TGCGCCAGCAGCCAAGATTGGGGTTCGACCCAGCTTGTTGGCAATCAGCCCCAGCATTTT | CASSQDWGSTQLVGNQPQHF
NA | TRBJ2-1 | TRBV4-1 | NA | TGCGCCAGCAGCCTCAGAGGGACTTACAATGAGCAGTTCTTC | CASSLRGTYNEQFF
few | TRBJ2-7 | TRBV20-1 | TRBD1 | TGCAGTGCTAGAGATGCCATAGGCCGACAGGGTAAGGCCTACGAGCAGTACTTC | CSARDAIGRQGKAYEQYF
many | TRBJ2-1 | TRBV11-2 | NA | TGTGCCAGCAGCGAGCCAAGGACAGCCACCCCCTACAATGAGCAGTTCTTC | CASSEPRTATPYNEQFF
few | TRBJ2-3 | TRBV2 | NA | TGTGCCAGCAGTGACCTACTCGAAGATACGCAGTATTTT | CASSDLLEDTQYF
NA | TRBJ1-2 | TRBV28 | NA | TGTGCCAGCAGTACCCTGACGGAAATTAACTATGGCTACACCTTC | CASSTLTEINYGYTF
NA | TRBJ1-1 | TRBV18 | TRBD1 | TGTGCCAGCTCACCACCAAGCGACAGGGGGGTCCAAGCTTTCTTT | CASSPPSDRGVQAFF